This T cell receptor (beta chain) was identified during a study of low-dose radiotherapy and immunotherapy resistance in tumors. TRAV- and TRBV-specific primers primed first-strand cDNA, covering alpha and beta chains. A constant-region primer paired with the V-primer adapter amplified TCRs over roughly 18 PCR cycles. TCRdb called the reads again in MiXCR, with one record for every CDR3 protein. The table records around 84,000 distinct CDR3 sequences, less than 20% of them present only once. Many counts were recorded for this clonotype. The time point is: after trial treatment. Documented treatment: LDRT plus nivolumab, ipilimumab, low-dose cyclophosphamide and aspirin (RACIN trial). Ipilimumab, nivolumab, aspirin, low-dose cyclophosphamide and low-dose radiotherapy were administered to donors. CDR3 length: 13 amino acids. Germline V gene data show CDR1 as LNHDA and CDR2 as SQIVND (reference sequence). Germline trimming cut 6 bases from V and 6 bases from J; bases unmatched to any gene: 5.

The sequence came from a male donor with prostate cancer. V usage is TRBV19 and J usage is TRBJ1-1, with TRBD1 matching over 9 bases. The material sequenced was PBMCs, taken after low-dose radiotherapy plus immunotherapy. The CDR3 DNA is TGTGCCAGTAGGGACAGGGGAACGGCTGAAGCTTTCTTT. Protein product: CASRDRGTAEAFF.